These 18 T cell receptor beta chains were all obtained from the same sample, sequenced in a study of regulatory T cells in long-lasting Graves disease. iRepertoire HTBI primers and Arm-PCR of CDR3 regions built TCR beta libraries. Using its own MiXCR run on the multiplex PCR reads, TCRdb lists one record per CDR3 protein. The sample records 410,000 or so distinct CDR3 sequences, approximately 15% being singletons. The time point was: newly diagnosed GD, antithyroid drugs for less than 3 months. Generation of the TCR library employed RNA extracted from PBMCs. The data were also submitted as part of a second study, on T cells in Graves' hyperthyroidism and ophthalmopathy.

The sample consisted of peripheral blood mononuclear cells (PBMCs), taken at new diagnosis, from a patient treated with antithyroid drugs. The receptors shown here come from a woman aged 25 to 39 with Graves disease.

This clonotype came up many times. The rearrangement uses TRBV10-3 and TRBJ2-7; 11 bases align to TRBD2. In germline, CDR1 is ENHRY, CDR2 SYGVKD. J lost 2 bases, V lost 2 bases, and 5 bases had no gene match. The CDR3 consists of 16 residues. This CDR3 is CAISESLLAGAYEQYF. Here the CDR3 DNA reads TGTGCCATCAGTGAGAGTTTACTAGCGGGGGCCTACGAGCAGTACTTC.

This clonotype appeared many times. The chain employs TRBV28 and TRBJ1-3; D is perhaps TRBD1 (5 bases). Germline CDR1 is MDHEN and CDR2 is SYDVKM. V was shortened by 10 bases and J by 0 bases, with 16 bases between the two germline ends. This CDR3 has 15 residues. The CDR3 protein is CATWARAPSGNTIYF. CDR3 in DNA: TGTGCCACGTGGGCCAGGGCACCCTCTGGAAACACCATATATTTT.

This clonotype has ten or more counts. This rearrangement joins TRBV5-1 to TRBJ2-3; D is uncertain. CDR3 length equals 15 residues. The V gene's germline CDR1 is SGHRS and CDR2 YFSETQ. The V gene lost 0 bases and the J gene lost 1 base, with 9 bases spanning the gap. This CDR3 reads CASSLAAPRTDTQYF. The CDR3, as DNA: TGCGCCAGCAGCTTGGCAGCACCCCGCACAGATACGCAGTATTTT.

This clonotype turned up a few times. V is TRBV6-4 and J is TRBJ2-1; TRBD2 matches at 10 bases. Germline values: CDR1 MRHNA, CDR2 SNTAGT. This CDR3 contains 15 residues. The ends lost 2 bases at V and 7 bases at J; junction bases unmatched: 5. CDR3 DNA sequence: TGTGCCAGCAGTGACGCGGCTAGCGGGGGAAATGAGCAGTTCTTC. Its translation is CASSDAASGGNEQFF.

This clonotype was observed many times. This chain uses TRBV18 with TRBJ1-5, with D maybe TRBD1 (6 bases). The germline V and J ends were trimmed by 2 bases and 5 bases, with 19 bases remaining between them. The CDR3 length is 17 residues. Germline lookup yields CDR1 KGHSH and CDR2 LQKENI. CDR3 protein: CASSPVGGTGGDQPQHF. CDR3 nucleotide sequence: TGTGCCAGCTCACCAGTAGGCGGGACGGGGGGCGATCAGCCCCAGCATTTT.

In its sample, this clonotype was seen a few times. V usage is TRBV7-2 and J usage is TRBJ2-1; 8 bases map to TRBD2. The germline V gene has CDR1 SGHTA and CDR2 FQGNSA. The CDR3 extends over 16 amino acids. Trimming at V came to 4 bases and at J to 3 bases, leaving 8 bases not matched to a gene. In DNA form, the CDR3 reads TGTGCCAGCAGCTCTCGTCGCAGCGGGAGCTACAATGAGCAGTTCTTC. As protein: CASSSRRSGSYNEQFF.

This clonotype was detected many times. This chain links TRBV20-1 with TRBJ1-5, with D unclear. CDR3 length: 13 amino acids. Trimming cost V 5 bases and J 3 bases, with 11 bases left between them. Germline lookup yields CDR1 DFQATT and CDR2 SNEGSKA (reference sequence). The chain's CDR3 is CSARETPNQPQHF. CDR3 bases: TGCAGTGCTCGGGAAACCCCCAATCAGCCCCAGCATTTT.

This clonotype was found many times. This CDR3 reads CASSQVAQQDEQYF. DNA for the CDR3: TGCGCCAGCAGCCAAGTGGCTCAGCAGGACGAGCAGTACTTC. This chain connects TRBV4-1 to TRBJ2-7, with unresolved D. Between the trimmed V and J ends, which lost 1 base and 5 bases, there was a span of 12 bases. Germline loops: CDR1 MGHRA, CDR2 YSYEKL. The CDR3 length is 14 residues.

To note about this clonotype: A read error likely explains this, since a far larger clone differs by one base. The rearrangement uses TRBV24-1 and TRBJ2-7; possible D gene TRBD2, 5 bases. The germline V gene has CDR1 KGHDR and CDR2 SFDVKD. The germline V and J ends were trimmed by 3 bases and 7 bases, with 9 bases remaining between them. This CDR3 has 12 residues. The CDR3 region is CATSDEGDEQYF. In nucleotides, the CDR3 is TGTGCCACCAGTGATGAGGGAGATGAGCAGTACTTC.

The V and J genes are TRBV24-1 and TRBJ1-5; D is unresolved. The germline V gene has CDR1 KGHDR and CDR2 SFDVKD. V lost 3 bases and J 8 bases, leaving 7 bases between the germline ends. There are 12 residues in the CDR3. CDR3 residues: CATSDGLKPQHF. For the CDR3, the DNA is TGTGCCACCAGTGATGGGCTCAAGCCCCAGCATTTT.

This clonotype has at least ten counts. V gene TRBV19 combines with J gene TRBJ2-3; possibly TRBD1 or TRBD2 for D (5 bases each). The CDR3 loop spans 14 amino acids. Trimming pared 8 bases from V and 2 bases from J, leaving 14 bases between. Per the germline V gene, CDR1 is LNHDA and CDR2 is SQIVND (reference sequence). The CDR3 nucleotides are TGTGCCAGTCGGCGAGGGGAACACACAGATACGCAGTATTTT. Its translation: CASRRGEHTDTQYF.

This clonotype was counted at least ten times. V is TRBV27 and J is TRBJ2-1; the match to TRBD2 covers 13 bases. V was pared by 5 bases and J by 0 bases, with 10 bases of the junction left unmatched. There are 19 residues in the CDR3. Germline lookup yields CDR1 MNHEY and CDR2 SMNVEV (reference sequence). CDR3 nucleotides: TGTGCCAGCAGTGGCGGGACTAGCGGGACTCTAAGCTCCTACAATGAGCAGTTCTTC. Translation gives CASSGGTSGTLSSYNEQFF.

This clonotype was picked up many times. The chain combines TRBV27 with TRBJ2-7; 14 nucleotides align to TRBD2. The CDR3 length is 17 residues. From germline, CDR1 is MNHEY and CDR2 SMNVEV (reference sequence). The V segment lost 5 bases and the J segment 1 base; nucleotides outside the gene matches: 7. This CDR3 is CASSQGLAGGTSYEQYF. The CDR3 nucleotides read TGTGCCAGCAGTCAAGGACTAGCGGGAGGAACATCCTACGAGCAGTACTTC.

This clonotype has ten or more counts. The J gene is TRBJ2-7, the V gene TRBV20-1; D perhaps matches TRBD2 (6 bases). This CDR3 is built from 13 residues. Germline CDR1 and CDR2: DFQATT and SNEGSKA (reference sequence). V was clipped by 4 bases and J by 0 bases, with 10 bases between them. The chain's CDR3 is CSAIADISYEQYF. DNA for the CDR3: TGCAGTGCTATAGCGGACATCTCCTACGAGCAGTACTTC.

The table lists this clonotype with many counts. V usage is TRBV6-1 and J usage is TRBJ2-3; the D is unclear. Germline CDR1 MNHNS, CDR2 SASEGT. This CDR3 has 14 amino acids. V was trimmed by 8 bases and J by 5 bases, leaving 17 bases between them. Written as DNA, the CDR3 is TGTGCCAGCTTGCGGAGCGAAGTAATAGATACGCAGTATTTT. Protein: CASLRSEVIDTQYF.

Many counts were recorded for this clonotype. This rearrangement joins TRBV6-1 to TRBJ2-5; D is possibly TRBD1 or TRBD2 (5 bases each). Germline V gene lookup returns CDR1 MNHNS and CDR2 SASEGT. This CDR3 is built from 13 residues. Trimming took off 7 bases at V and 1 base at J, with 10 bases between the two ends. The CDR3, as DNA: TGTGCCAGCACCGGGACCGTCCAAGAGACCCAGTACTTC. This encodes CASTGTVQETQYF.

At least ten counts were recorded for this clonotype. The gene calls are TRBV7-8 and TRBJ2-7; 8 nucleotides line up with TRBD2. V dropped 3 bases and J dropped 2; count of bases not matched to a gene: 6. The CDR3 totals 15 residues. The germline gives CDR1 SGHVS, CDR2 FQNEAQ. For the CDR3, the DNA is TGTGCCAGCAGCTTTAAGCGGGAGACCGCCTACGAGCAGTACTTC. Amino acid sequence: CASSFKRETAYEQYF.

This clonotype was detected only a few times. This chain joins TRBV4-1 and TRBJ2-1; possibly TRBD2 for D (6 bases). There are 16 residues in the CDR3. Germline V gives CDR1 MGHRA, CDR2 YSYEKL. V dropped 3 bases and J dropped 5 bases, with 17 bases sitting between them. The CDR3 protein is CASSQGLTSSNNEQFF. The CDR3 coding sequence is TGCGCCAGCAGCCAGGGACTCACTAGCAGCAACAATGAGCAGTTCTTC.